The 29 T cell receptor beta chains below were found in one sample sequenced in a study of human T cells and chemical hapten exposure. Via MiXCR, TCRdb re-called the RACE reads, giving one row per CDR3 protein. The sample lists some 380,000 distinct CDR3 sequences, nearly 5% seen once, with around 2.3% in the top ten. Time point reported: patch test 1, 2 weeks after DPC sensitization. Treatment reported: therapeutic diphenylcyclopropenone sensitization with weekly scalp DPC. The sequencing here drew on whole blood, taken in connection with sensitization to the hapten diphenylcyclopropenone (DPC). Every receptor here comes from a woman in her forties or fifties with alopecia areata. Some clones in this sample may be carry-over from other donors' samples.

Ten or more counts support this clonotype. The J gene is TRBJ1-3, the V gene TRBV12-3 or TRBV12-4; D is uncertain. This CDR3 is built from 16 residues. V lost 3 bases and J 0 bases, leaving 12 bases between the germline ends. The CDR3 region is CASSFLPHLSGNTIYF. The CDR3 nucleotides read TGTGCCAGCAGTTTCTTACCACATCTCTCTGGAAACACCATATATTTT.

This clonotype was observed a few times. The CDR3 bases are TGTGCCAGCAGTAAGGCCAGAGAGACCCAGTACTTC. Translated, it gives CASSKARETQYF. This sequence joins TRBV28 and TRBJ2-5; unclear D gene. The CDR3 contains 12 residues. In germline, CDR1 is MDHEN, CDR2 SYDVKM. Deletions cut 5 bases from V and 4 bases from J, with 8 bases between.

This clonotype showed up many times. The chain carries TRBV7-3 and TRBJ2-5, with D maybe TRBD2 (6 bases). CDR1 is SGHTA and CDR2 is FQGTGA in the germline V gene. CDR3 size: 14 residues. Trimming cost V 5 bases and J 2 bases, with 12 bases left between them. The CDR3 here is CASSPGGGQETQYF. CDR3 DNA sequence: TGTGCCAGCAGCCCGGGTGGGGGGCAAGAGACCCAGTACTTC.

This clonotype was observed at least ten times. DNA for the CDR3: TGTGCCAGCAGCCAAGGGGGCGGCAATCAGCCCCAGCATTTT. This translates into CASSQGGGNQPQHF. This chain connects TRBV6-1 to TRBJ1-5; 7 bases are shared with TRBD1. Germline CDR1 is MNHNS and CDR2 is SASEGT. This CDR3 has 14 residues. With V trimmed by 6 bases and J by 2 bases, 4 bases remained unmatched.

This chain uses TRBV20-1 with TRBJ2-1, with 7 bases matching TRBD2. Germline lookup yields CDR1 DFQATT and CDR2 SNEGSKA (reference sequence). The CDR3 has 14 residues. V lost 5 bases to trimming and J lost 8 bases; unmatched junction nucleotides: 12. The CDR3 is CSAYPGLPSDEQFF. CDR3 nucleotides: TGCAGTGCTTATCCGGGACTACCGTCGGATGAGCAGTTCTTC.

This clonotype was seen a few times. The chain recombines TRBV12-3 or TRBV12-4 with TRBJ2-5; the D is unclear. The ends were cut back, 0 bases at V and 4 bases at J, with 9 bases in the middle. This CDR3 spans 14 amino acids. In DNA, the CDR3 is TGTGCCAGCAGTTTAGCGCCAGCCGGAGAGACCCAGTACTTC. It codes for CASSLAPAGETQYF.

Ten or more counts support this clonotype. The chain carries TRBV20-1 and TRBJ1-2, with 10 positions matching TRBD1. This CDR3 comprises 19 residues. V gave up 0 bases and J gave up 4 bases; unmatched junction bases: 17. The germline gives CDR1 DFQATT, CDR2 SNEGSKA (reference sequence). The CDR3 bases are TGCAGTGCTAGAGATGCAATGGGACAGGGGATGGCGATGGGCTATGGCTACACCTTC. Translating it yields CSARDAMGQGMAMGYGYTF.

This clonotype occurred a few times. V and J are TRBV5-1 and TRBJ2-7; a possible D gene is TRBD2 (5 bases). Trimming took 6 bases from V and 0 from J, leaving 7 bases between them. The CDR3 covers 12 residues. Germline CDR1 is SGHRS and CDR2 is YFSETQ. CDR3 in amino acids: CASKGSSYEQYF. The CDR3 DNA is TGCGCCAGCAAAGGGAGCTCCTACGAGCAGTACTTC.

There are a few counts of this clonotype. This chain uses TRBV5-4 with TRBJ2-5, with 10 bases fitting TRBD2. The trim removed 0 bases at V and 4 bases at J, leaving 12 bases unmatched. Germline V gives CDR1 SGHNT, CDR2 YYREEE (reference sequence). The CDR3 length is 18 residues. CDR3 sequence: CASSLGSSGGHGAETQYF. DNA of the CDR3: TGTGCCAGCAGCTTGGGTTCTAGCGGGGGCCACGGGGCAGAGACCCAGTACTTC.

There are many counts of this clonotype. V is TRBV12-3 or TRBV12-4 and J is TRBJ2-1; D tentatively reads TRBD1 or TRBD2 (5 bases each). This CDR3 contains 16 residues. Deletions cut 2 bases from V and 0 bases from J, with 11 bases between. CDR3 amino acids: CASSLWAGGSYNEQFF. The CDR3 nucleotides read TGTGCCAGCAGTTTATGGGCTGGGGGCTCCTACAATGAGCAGTTCTTC.

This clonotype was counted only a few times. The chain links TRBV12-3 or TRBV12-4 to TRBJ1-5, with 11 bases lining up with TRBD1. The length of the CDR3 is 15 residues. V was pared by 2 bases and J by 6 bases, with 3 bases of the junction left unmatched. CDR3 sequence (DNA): TGTGCCAGCAGTTTAAAGGGGACAGGGGGTCAGCCCCAGCATTTT. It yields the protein CASSLKGTGGQPQHF.

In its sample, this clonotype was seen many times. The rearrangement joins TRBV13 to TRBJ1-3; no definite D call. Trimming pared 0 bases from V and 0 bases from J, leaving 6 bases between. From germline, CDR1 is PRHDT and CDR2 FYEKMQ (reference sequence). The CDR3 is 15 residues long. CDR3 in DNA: TGTGCCAGCAGCTTAGGCATTCTCTCTGGAAACACCATATATTTT. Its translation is CASSLGILSGNTIYF.

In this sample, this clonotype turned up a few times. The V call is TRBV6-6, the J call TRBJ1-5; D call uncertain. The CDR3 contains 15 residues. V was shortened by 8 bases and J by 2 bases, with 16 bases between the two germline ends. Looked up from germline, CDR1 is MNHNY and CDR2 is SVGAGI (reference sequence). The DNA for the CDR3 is TGTGCCAGCGAAATAGGTCGACGAGGCAATCAGCCCCAGCATTTT. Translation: CASEIGRRGNQPQHF.

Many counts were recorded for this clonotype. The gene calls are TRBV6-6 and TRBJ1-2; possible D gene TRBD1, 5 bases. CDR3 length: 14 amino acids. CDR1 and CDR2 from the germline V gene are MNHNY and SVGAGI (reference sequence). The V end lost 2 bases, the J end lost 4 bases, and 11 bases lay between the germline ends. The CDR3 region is CASSYPPGTYGYTF. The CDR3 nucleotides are TGTGCCAGCAGTTACCCGCCAGGGACCTATGGCTACACCTTC.

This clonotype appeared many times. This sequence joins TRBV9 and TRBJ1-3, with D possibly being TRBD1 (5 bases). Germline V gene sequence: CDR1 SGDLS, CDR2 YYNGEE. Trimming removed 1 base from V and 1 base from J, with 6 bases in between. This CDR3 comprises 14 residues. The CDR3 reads CASSVRGSGNTIYF. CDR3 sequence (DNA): TGTGCCAGCAGCGTAAGGGGTTCTGGAAACACCATATATTTT. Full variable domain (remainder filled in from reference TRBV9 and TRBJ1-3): DSGVTQTPKHLITATGQRVTLRCSPRSGDLSVYWYQQSLDQGLQFLIQYYNGEERAKGNILERFSAQQFPDLHSELNLSSLELGDSALYFCASSVRGSGNTIYFGEGSWLTVV.

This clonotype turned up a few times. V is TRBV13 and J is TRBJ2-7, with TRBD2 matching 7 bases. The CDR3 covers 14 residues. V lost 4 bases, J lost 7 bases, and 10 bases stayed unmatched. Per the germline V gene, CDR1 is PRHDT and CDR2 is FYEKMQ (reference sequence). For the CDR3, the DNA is TGTGCCAGCAGCTCCGGGACTACCTCTCGTGAGCAGTACTTC. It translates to CASSSGTTSREQYF.

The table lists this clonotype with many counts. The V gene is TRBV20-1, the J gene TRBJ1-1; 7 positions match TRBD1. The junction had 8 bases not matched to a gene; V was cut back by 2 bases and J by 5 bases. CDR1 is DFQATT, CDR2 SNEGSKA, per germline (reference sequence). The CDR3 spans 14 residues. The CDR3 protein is CSARKGARKTEAFF. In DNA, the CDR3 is TGCAGTGCTAGAAAGGGGGCGCGAAAAACTGAAGCTTTCTTT.

CDR3 sequence (DNA): TGTGCCAGCAGCCAAGATCCGGGAGACTCTAATTCACCCCTCCACTTT. This translates into CASSQDPGDSNSPLHF. The J gene is TRBJ1-6, the V gene TRBV4-2; no reliable D call. The CDR3 is made up of 16 amino acids. The V end lost 0 bases, the J end lost 6 bases, and 12 bases lay between the germline ends. Germline CDR1 and CDR2: LGHNA and YNFKEQ.

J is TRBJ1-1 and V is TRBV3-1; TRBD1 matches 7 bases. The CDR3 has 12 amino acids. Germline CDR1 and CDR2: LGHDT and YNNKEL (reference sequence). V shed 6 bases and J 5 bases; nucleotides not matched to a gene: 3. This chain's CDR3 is CASRRGRTEAFF. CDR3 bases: TGTGCCAGCAGGAGGGGGCGAACTGAAGCTTTCTTT.

CDR3 DNA: TGTGCCAGCAGCTCTCTCCCGTACGGAGATGACTATGGCTACACCTTC. Translation: CASSSLPYGDDYGYTF. This chain joins TRBV7-2 and TRBJ1-2; D unresolved. V lost 4 bases and J 3 bases, leaving 18 bases between the germline ends. The germline V gene encodes CDR1 SGHTA and CDR2 FQGNSA. This CDR3 is built from 16 residues.

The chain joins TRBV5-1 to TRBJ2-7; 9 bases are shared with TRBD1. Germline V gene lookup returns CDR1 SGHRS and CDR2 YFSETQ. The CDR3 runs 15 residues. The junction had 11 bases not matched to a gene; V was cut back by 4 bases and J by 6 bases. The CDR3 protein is CASSTARGQGFEQYF. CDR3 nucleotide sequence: TGCGCCAGCAGCACCGCCAGGGGACAGGGTTTCGAGCAGTACTTC.

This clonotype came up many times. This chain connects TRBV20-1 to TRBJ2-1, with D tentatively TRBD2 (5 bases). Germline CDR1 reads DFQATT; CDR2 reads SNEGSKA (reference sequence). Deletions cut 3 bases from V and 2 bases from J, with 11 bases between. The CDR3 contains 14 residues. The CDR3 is CSASSLATYNEQFF. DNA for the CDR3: TGCAGTGCTAGCTCCCTAGCTACCTACAATGAGCAGTTCTTC.

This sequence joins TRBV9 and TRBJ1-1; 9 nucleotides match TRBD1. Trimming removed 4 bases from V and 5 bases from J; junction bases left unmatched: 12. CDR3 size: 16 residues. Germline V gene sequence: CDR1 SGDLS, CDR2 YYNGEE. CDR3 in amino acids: CASSQRGQGGTTEAFF. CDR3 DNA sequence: TGTGCCAGCAGCCAAAGGGGACAGGGCGGTACTACTGAAGCTTTCTTT.

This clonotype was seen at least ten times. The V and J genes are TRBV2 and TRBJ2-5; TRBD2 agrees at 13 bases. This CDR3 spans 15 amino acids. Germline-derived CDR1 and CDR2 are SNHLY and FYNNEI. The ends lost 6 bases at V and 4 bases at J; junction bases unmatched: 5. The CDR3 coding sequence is TGTGCCAGCAGACAGAGACTAGCGGGGGGAGAGACCCAGTACTTC. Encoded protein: CASRQRLAGGETQYF.

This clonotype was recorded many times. CDR3 bases: TGCAGCGCCTCTCGGACAGATAACACTGAAGCTTTCTTT. Protein product: CSASRTDNTEAFF. The V call is TRBV29-1, the J call TRBJ1-1; D may be TRBD1 (6 bases). V dropped 7 bases and J dropped 2 bases, with 14 bases sitting between them. Looked up from germline, CDR1 is SQVTM and CDR2 is ANQGSEA. The CDR3 contains 13 residues. The full variable domain, rest sourced from reference TRBV29-1 and TRBJ1-1, is SAVISQKPSRDICQRGTSLTIQCQVDSQVTMMFWYRQQPGQSLTLIATANQGSEATYESGFVIDKFPISRPNLTFSTLTVSNMSPEDSSIYLCSASRTDNTEAFFGQGTRLTVV.

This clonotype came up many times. The CDR3 protein is CASSLVPVSSDTQYF. CDR3 DNA: TGCGCCAGCAGCTTGGTTCCGGTTTCATCAGATACGCAGTATTTT. The chain has TRBV5-1 and TRBJ2-3; no definite D call. Trimming stripped 0 bases from V and 4 bases from J, with 12 bases between. Germline V lookup: CDR1 SGHRS, CDR2 YFSETQ. The CDR3 loop spans 15 amino acids.

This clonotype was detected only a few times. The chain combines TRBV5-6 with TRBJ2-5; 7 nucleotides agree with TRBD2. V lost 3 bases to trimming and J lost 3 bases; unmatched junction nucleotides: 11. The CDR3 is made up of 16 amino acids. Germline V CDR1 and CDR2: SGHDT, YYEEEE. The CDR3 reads CASSSPLGLEEETQYF. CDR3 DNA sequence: TGTGCCAGCAGCTCCCCACTTGGACTAGAGGAAGAGACCCAGTACTTC.

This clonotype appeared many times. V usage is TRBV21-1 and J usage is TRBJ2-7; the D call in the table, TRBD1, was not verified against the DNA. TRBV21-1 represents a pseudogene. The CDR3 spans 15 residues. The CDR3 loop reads CASSKGAVRGHEQYF. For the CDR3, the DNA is TGTGCCAGCAGCAAAGGGGCGGTCAGGGGTCACGAGCAGTACTTC.

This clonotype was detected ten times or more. For the CDR3, the DNA is TGCAGTGCGCCAGACAGATTAGGCGAGCAGTACTTC. Translation: CSAPDRLGEQYF. The V call is TRBV20-1, the J call TRBJ2-7, with D possibly being TRBD1 (5 bases). The germline CDR1 and CDR2 sequences are DFQATT and SNEGSKA (reference sequence). Trimming shortened V by 6 bases and J by 6 bases, and 15 bases separated the two germline ends. The CDR3 spans 12 residues.